The TCR beta chain under discussion was sequenced for a study of blood T cell repertoires in COVID-19. Germline trimming cut 9 bases from V and 0 bases from J; bases unmatched to any gene: 4. The CDR3 has 14 amino acids. The V gene's germline CDR1 is MRHNA and CDR2 SNTAGT. In the original workflow: Estimation of nucleated cell counts relied on the amplification of reference gene primers. Profiled with immunoSEQ multiplex PCR; TCRdb holds only in-frame clones, not every one. V and J calls and clone size are as listed in that table; D and trimming were resolved from the DNA. This sample has some 230,000 clones, with roughly 80% found just once.

The clonotype originates from a woman in her thirties or forties with acute COVID-19. The genes are TRBV6-4 and TRBJ2-1, with TRBD2 matching over 8 bases. Sequencing was carried out using PBMCs or T cells enriched from blood (not recorded which). CDR3 protein: CASTGTSSYNEQFF. CDR3 DNA: TGTGCCAGTACCGGGACTAGCTCCTACAATGAGCAGTTCTTC.